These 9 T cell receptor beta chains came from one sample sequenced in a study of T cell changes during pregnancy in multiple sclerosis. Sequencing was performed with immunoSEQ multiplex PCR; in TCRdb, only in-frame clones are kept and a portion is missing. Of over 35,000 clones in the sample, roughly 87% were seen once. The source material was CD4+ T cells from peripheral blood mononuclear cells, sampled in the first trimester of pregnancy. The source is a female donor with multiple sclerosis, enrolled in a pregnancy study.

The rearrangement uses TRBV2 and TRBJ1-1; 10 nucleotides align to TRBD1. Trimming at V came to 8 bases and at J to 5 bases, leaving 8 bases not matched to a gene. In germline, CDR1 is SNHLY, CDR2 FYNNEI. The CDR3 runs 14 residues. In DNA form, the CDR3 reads TGTGCCAGCGTCTACGACAGGGGGCGAACTGAAGCTTTCTTT. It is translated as CASVYDRGRTEAFF.

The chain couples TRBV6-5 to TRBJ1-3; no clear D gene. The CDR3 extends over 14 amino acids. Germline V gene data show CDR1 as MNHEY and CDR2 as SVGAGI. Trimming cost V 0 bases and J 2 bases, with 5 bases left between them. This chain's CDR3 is CASSYSSTGNTIYF. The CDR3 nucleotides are TGTGCCAGCAGTTACTCGAGCACTGGAAACACCATATATTTT.

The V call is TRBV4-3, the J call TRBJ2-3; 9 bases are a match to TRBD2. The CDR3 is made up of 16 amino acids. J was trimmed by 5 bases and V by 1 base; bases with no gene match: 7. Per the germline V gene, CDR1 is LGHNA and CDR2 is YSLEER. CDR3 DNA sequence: TGCGCCAGCAGCCAAGGCCGGACTAGCGTGGGAGATACGCAGTATTTT. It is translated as CASSQGRTSVGDTQYF.

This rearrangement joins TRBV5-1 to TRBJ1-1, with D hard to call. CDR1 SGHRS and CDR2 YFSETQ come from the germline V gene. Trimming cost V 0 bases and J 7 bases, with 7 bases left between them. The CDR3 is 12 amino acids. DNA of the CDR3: TGCGCCAGCAGCTTGGAAGATAGTGAAGCTTTCTTT. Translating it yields CASSLEDSEAFF.

This CDR3 is CSVGVGAGNTGELFF. The CDR3 region has the DNA TGCAGCGTTGGGGTGGGGGCGGGGAACACCGGGGAGCTGTTTTTT. The rearrangement uses TRBV29-1 and TRBJ2-2; tentatively, D is TRBD1 (6 bases). CDR1 and CDR2 from the germline V gene are SQVTM and ANQGSEA. The CDR3 sequence is 15 residues long. V gave up 4 bases and J gave up 1 base, with 13 bases separating them.

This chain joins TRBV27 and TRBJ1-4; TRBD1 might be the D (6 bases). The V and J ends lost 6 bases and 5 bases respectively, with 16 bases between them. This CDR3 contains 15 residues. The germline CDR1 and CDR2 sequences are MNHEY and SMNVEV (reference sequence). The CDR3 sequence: CASRLNRASNEKLFF. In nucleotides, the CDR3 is TGTGCCAGCAGACTGAACAGGGCCAGCAATGAAAAACTGTTTTTT.

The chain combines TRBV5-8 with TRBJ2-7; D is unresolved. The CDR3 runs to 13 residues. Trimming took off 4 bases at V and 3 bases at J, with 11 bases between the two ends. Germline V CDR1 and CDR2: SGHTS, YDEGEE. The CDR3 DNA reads TGTGCCAGCAGCCTTCGTCGGAGCTACGAGCAGTACTTC. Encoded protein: CASSLRRSYEQYF.

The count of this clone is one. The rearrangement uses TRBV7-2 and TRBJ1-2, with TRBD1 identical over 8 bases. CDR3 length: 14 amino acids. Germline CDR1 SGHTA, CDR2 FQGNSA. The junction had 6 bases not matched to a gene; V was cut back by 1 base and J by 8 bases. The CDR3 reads CASSLGQGAEGYTF. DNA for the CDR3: TGTGCCAGCAGCTTAGGGCAGGGGGCGGAGGGCTACACCTTC.

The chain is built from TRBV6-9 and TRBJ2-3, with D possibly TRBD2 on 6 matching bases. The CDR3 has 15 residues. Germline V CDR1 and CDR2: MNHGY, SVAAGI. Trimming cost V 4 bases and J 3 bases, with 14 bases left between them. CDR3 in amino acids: CASSSTGSGTDTQYF. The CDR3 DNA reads TGTGCCAGCAGTTCCACCGGGAGTGGGACAGATACGCAGTATTTT.